This record covers a single T cell receptor (beta chain). Its specificity is not known. Profiling relied on immunoSEQ multiplex PCR, and the TCRdb table lists in-frame clones only, not all of them. The sample has 100,000 or so clones, around 89% seen once. The source of the sample is a study of identifying expanded T cells in peripheral blood. Whole-study findings and limits: Variance in clone template counts between approximately two-week samples significantly increased with total template count across all healthy donors.

The CDR3 length is 15 residues. CDR1 is SGHTA, CDR2 FQGNSA, per germline. The V gene lost 5 bases and the J gene lost 2 bases, with 16 bases spanning the gap. During the collection period, no donor immune events like infections were recorded. The sequence came from a person aged 18 to 75 in good health. The chain employs TRBV7-2 and TRBJ2-7; TRBD1 might be the D (6 bases). The sample consisted of blood. CDR3 coding DNA: TGTGCCAGCAGCCCCCAGGGGAAGACCGCCTACGAGCAGTACTTC. Translation gives CASSPQGKTAYEQYF.